These 16 T cell receptor beta chains were all obtained from the same sample, sequenced in a study of tumor-infiltrating lymphocytes in primary liver carcinoma. TCR beta cDNA was made from approximately 500 ng total RNA with a constant-region primer. Slightly modified ARM-PCR, run as three nested multiplex PCR rounds, produced the TCR beta libraries. TRBV1-TRBV30 forward primers paired with a C-beta reverse primer drove the first two PCR rounds, about 9 cycles each. TCRdb called the multiplex PCR reads again in MiXCR, with one record for every CDR3 protein. The data show roughly 23,000 distinct CDR3 sequences, approximately 70% seen once. Co-extraction of both nucleic acids (RNA and DNA) used roughly 20-34 mg of unsorted bulk tissue. Sequencing input: liver tumor tissue from sampling region 1. The subset was: tumor region T1, superior pole. These receptors all stem from a man between 40 and 49 years old with primary liver carcinoma and hepatitis B virus infection.

This clonotype counts as large. J is TRBJ2-7 and V is TRBV29-1; possibly TRBD2 for D (6 bases). Germline-derived CDR1 and CDR2 are SQVTM and ANQGSEA. The CDR3 contains 12 residues. Trimming removed 5 bases at V and 0 bases at J, with 8 bases between. CDR3 in amino acids: CSVTSSSYEQYF. The CDR3 DNA follows: TGCAGCGTTACTAGCAGCTCCTACGAGCAGTACTTC.

Details on this clonotype: Germline is not matched at one junction end, which may reflect a read error. V gene TRBV6-5 combines with J gene TRBJ1-3, with D unresolved. Germline CDR1 is MNHEY and CDR2 is SVGAGI. The CDR3 loop spans 16 amino acids. In DNA form, the CDR3 reads TGTGCCAGCTGTTACTCCCGCCCGAGCCCTGGAAATACCATATATTTT. It codes for CASCYSRPSPGNTIYF.

This rearrangement joins TRBV10-3 to TRBJ1-5; D is possibly TRBD2 (5 bases). The J call may not be correct, given that the DNA end is closer to TRBJ2-3. The CDR3 loop spans 14 amino acids. Looked up from germline, CDR1 is ENHRY and CDR2 is SYGVKD. CDR3 region: CAISEHEGDQHQYF. The CDR3 coding sequence is TGTGCCATCAGTGAGCATGAGGGCGATCAGCACCAGTATTTT.

This sequence joins TRBV11-2 and TRBJ2-5; 11 positions agree with TRBD2. This CDR3 region has 16 residues. The ends lost 11 bases at V and 3 bases at J; junction bases unmatched: 14. From germline, CDR1 is SGHAT and CDR2 FQNNGV. The CDR3 protein is CASGQTPSGGKETQYF. As DNA, the CDR3 is TGTGCCTCCGGCCAAACTCCTAGCGGGGGGAAAGAGACCCAGTACTTC.

The rearrangement uses TRBV11-2 and TRBJ2-3, with 8 bases identical to TRBD1. Trimming removed 8 bases from V and 6 bases from J; junction bases left unmatched: 13. Germline lookup yields CDR1 SGHAT and CDR2 FQNNGV. This CDR3 has 15 amino acids. CDR3 sequence (DNA): TGTGCCAGCGGCATACCCGGACAGGGACCGGATACGCAGTATTTT. Its protein is CASGIPGQGPDTQYF.

By frequency in the sample, this clonotype is medium-sized. This chain links TRBV29-1 with TRBJ1-4, with D possibly TRBD1 on 5 matching bases. From germline, CDR1 is SQVTM and CDR2 ANQGSEA. This CDR3 comprises 13 residues. Trimming removed 5 bases at V and 7 bases at J, with 14 bases between. CDR3 nucleotide sequence: TGCAGCGTTCGTGACAGCGGCGGTGAAAAACTGTTTTTT. Its protein is CSVRDSGGEKLFF.

Comment on this clonotype: It is likely a read error, because the conserved phenylalanine at the end of the CDR3 is missing. The chain combines TRBV11-2 with TRBJ2-1; D is undetermined. Deletions cut 1 base from V and 6 bases from J, with 13 bases between. The CDR3 totals 15 residues. The germline V gene has CDR1 SGHAT and CDR2 FQNNGV. This CDR3 is CASSLVAGVVNEQFL. The CDR3 nucleotides read TGTGCCAGCAGCTTAGTTGCAGGAGTCGTCAATGAGCAGTTCCTC.

As regards this clonotype: Likely a read error: the CDR3 ends without its conserved phenylalanine or tryptophan. The gene calls are TRBV11-2 and TRBJ2-1, with D perhaps matching TRBD2 (5 bases). CDR1 and CDR2 (germline): SGHAT, FQNNGV. The CDR3 length is 16 residues. V lost 0 bases, J lost 7 bases, and 16 bases lay in between. CDR3 loop: CASSLELLAVMNEQFY. The CDR3 DNA reads as TGTGCCAGCAGCTTAGAGCTCCTAGCTGTAATGAATGAGCAGTTCTAC.

About this clonotype: Possible read error: a much larger clone is one base away. This chain joins TRBV11-1 and TRBJ2-7; D unclear. Trimming took 5 bases from V and 2 from J, leaving 16 bases between them. This CDR3 is built from 15 residues. CDR1 SGHAT and CDR2 FQDESV come from the germline V gene (reference sequence). CDR3 nucleotide sequence: TGTGCCAGCAGCAATAGCAGGAGAAATACCTACGAGCAGTACTTC. Translation: CASSNSRRNTYEQYF. Looking up the rest from reference TRBV11-1 and TRBJ2-7 gives the full variable domain: EAEVAQSPRYKITEKSQAVAFWCDPISGHATLYWYRQILGQGPELLVQFQDESVVDDSQLPKDRFSAERLKGVDSTLKIQPAELGDSAMYLCASSNSRRNTYEQYFGPGTRLTVT.

V and J are TRBV21-1 and TRBJ1-2; the D call of TRBD1 is as the table states it, not checked on the DNA. TRBV21-1 corresponds to a pseudogene. This CDR3 spans 15 amino acids. As DNA, the CDR3 is TGTGCCTGCAGTAATTACCCTGGGGGGGTATGTGGCTACACCTTC. Its translation is CACSNYPGGVCGYTF.

This clonotype was recorded at least ten times. V gene TRBV11-2 combines with J gene TRBJ2-7, with a tentative D call TRBD2 (5 bases). The germline V and J ends were trimmed by 6 bases and 7 bases, with 19 bases remaining between them. The CDR3 contains 14 residues. Germline-derived CDR1 and CDR2 are SGHAT and FQNNGV. The CDR3 DNA reads as TGTGCCAGCAGTACCACCGGACTCGCCGAGGAGCAGTACTTC. As protein: CASSTTGLAEEQYF.

About this clonotype: One end of the junction is discordant with germline, which a read error may explain. The chain is built from TRBV4-2 and TRBJ1-1, with a possible D match to TRBD1 (6 bases). The germline gives CDR1 LGHNA, CDR2 YNFKEQ. The CDR3 length is 17 residues. The CDR3 bases are TGTGCCAGTAGCCAAGAGTACGGACAGTGTTTTTGGGCTGAAGCTTTCTTT. Translation: CASSQEYGQCFWAEAFF.

On this clonotype: The germline gene is not matched at one end of the junction; a read error may be the cause. The chain carries TRBV5-6 and TRBJ2-2; the match to TRBD2 covers 9 bases. The CDR3 totals 18 residues. Germline lookup yields CDR1 SGHDT and CDR2 YYEEEE. CDR3 sequence (DNA): TGTGCCAGCAGCAAGGGGGGTCAACTAGCGGGCTTGACCGGGGAGCTGTCTTTT. It translates to CASSKGGQLAGLTGELSF.

Points on this clonotype: Likely a read error: the CDR3 ends without its conserved phenylalanine or tryptophan. The chain links TRBV5-5 to TRBJ2-2; D ambiguous. This CDR3 is 13 amino acids long. Germline V gives CDR1 SGHKS, CDR2 YYEKEE (reference sequence). The CDR3 loop is CTSLIRDTGELFL. CDR3 nucleotides: TGTACCAGCCTTATTCGGGACACCGGGGAGCTGTTTCTT.

By share of the sample, this clonotype is medium-sized. The V gene is TRBV6-2 or TRBV6-3, the J gene TRBJ2-7, with D possibly being TRBD2 (6 bases). The CDR3 spans 14 residues. The germline V gene encodes CDR1 MNHEY and CDR2 SVGEGT. V was shortened by 2 bases and J by 7 bases, with 15 bases between the two germline ends. Written as DNA, the CDR3 is TGTGCCAGCAGTTACCGAACGGGGGTGAGGGAGCAGTACTTC. Amino acid sequence: CASSYRTGVREQYF.

With respect to this clonotype: An end of the junction does not agree with germline; a read error may underlie this. J is TRBJ2-7 and V is TRBV6-2 or TRBV6-3; D gene ambiguous. CDR1 MNHEY and CDR2 SVGEGT come from the germline V gene. This CDR3 is 14 amino acids long. This CDR3 is CTSSLMVVAYEQYF. DNA of the CDR3: TGTACCAGCAGTCTGATGGTAGTGGCCTACGAGCAGTACTTC.